These T cell receptor beta chains were read from a single sample in a study of blood T cell repertoires in COVID-19. TCRdb's table, derived via immunoSEQ multiplex PCR, lists solely in-frame clones and lacks some. Altogether around 140,000 clones are present, roughly 87% being singletons, with the ten largest covering around 1.5%. Sequenced input: peripheral blood. Receptors were obtained from a human donor in a cohort sampled during active COVID-19. The CDR3 runs from the conserved cysteine through the conserved F or W. The D gene is left open where the match is weak. Not every row has a clone size; where given, it reads once, few, many or a size class.

d_call j_call v_call cdr3_length clone_size cdr3_aa cdr3_nt
- TRBJ1-5 TRBV19 14 - CASSPRAGNQPQHF TGTGCCAGTAGTCCTCGAGCGGGCAATCAGCCCCAGCATTTT
- TRBJ1-1 TRBV27 13 once CASSWNRATEAFF TGTGCCAGCAGTTGGAACAGGGCCACTGAAGCTTTCTTT
- TRBJ2-7 TRBV11-2 15 - CASSLKSGASYEQYF TGTGCCAGCAGCTTAAAATCGGGAGCATCCTACGAGCAGTACTTC
TRBD2 TRBJ2-5 TRBV19 16 - CASSAGTSGGGETQYF TGTGCCAGTAGTGCCGGGACTAGCGGGGGGGGAGAGACCCAGTACTTC
TRBD1 TRBJ1-5 TRBV19 15 - CASTRTGRSNQPQHF TGTGCCAGTACCCGGACAGGGAGAAGCAATCAGCCCCAGCATTTT
TRBD2 TRBJ2-3 TRBV9 15 few CASSVTSGGPDTQYF TGTGCCAGCAGCGTAACTAGCGGGGGCCCAGATACGCAGTATTTT
- TRBJ2-3 TRBV5-5 13 few CASSFEGKDTQYF TGTGCCAGCAGCTTCGAGGGCAAAGATACGCAGTATTTT
- TRBJ1-5 TRBV18 16 - CASSPPGGSVGQPQHF TGTGCCAGCTCACCACCGGGGGGAAGCGTGGGTCAGCCCCAGCATTTT
TRBD1 TRBJ2-7 TRBV15 12 - CATSRDSTGPNF TGTGCCACCAGCAGAGACTCGACAGGGCCCAACTTC
- TRBJ1-2 TRBV6-5 13 once CASSRQSDYGYTF TGTGCCAGCAGTCGACAGTCCGACTATGGCTACACCTTC
TRBD2 TRBJ2-5 TRBV18 15 - CASSPPSGGQETQYF TGTGCCAGCTCACCGCCTAGCGGGGGCCAAGAGACCCAGTACTTC
TRBD1 TRBJ2-7 TRBV30 14 - CAWSVGTGDYEQYF TGTGCCTGGAGTGTGGGGACAGGGGATTACGAGCAGTACTTC
- TRBJ1-1 TRBV29-1 10 few CSVRDPEAFF TGCAGCGTCCGGGATCCGGAAGCTTTCTTT
- TRBJ2-7 TRBV29-1 11 - CSVGGGYEQYF TGCAGCGTTGGCGGAGGATACGAGCAGTACTTC
- TRBJ1-6 TRBV5-4 15 - CASRKGGDLNSPLHF TGTGCCAGCAGAAAGGGAGGGGACCTTAATTCACCCCTCCACTTT
- TRBJ1-5 TRBV7-9 13 - CASSLAEGQPQHF TGTGCCAGCAGCTTAGCGGAGGGTCAGCCCCAGCATTTT
- TRBJ2-2 TRBV7-9 14 - CASSLAGKYGELFF TGTGCCAGCAGCTTGGCAGGGAAATACGGGGAGCTGTTTTTT
- TRBJ1-2 TRBV7-2 13 - CASSPQGNYGYTF TGTGCCAGCAGCCCCCAGGGTAACTATGGCTACACCTTC
TRBD1 TRBJ1-1 TRBV5-1 14 - CASSSTGGNTEAFF TGCGCCAGCAGTTCCACAGGGGGGAACACTGAAGCTTTCTTT
TRBD1 TRBJ2-5 TRBV15 14 - CATSRTGDPETQYF TGTGCCACCTCGCGCACAGGGGACCCAGAGACCCAGTACTTC
- TRBJ2-5 TRBV7-9 13 once CASSASGRETQYF TGTGCCAGCAGCGCGAGCGGGCGGGAGACCCAGTACTTC
TRBD1 TRBJ2-1 TRBV9 16 - CASSITGGPIYNEQFF TGTGCCAGCAGCATCACAGGGGGCCCCATCTACAATGAGCAGTTCTTC
TRBD1 TRBJ1-2 TRBV4-2 16 - CASSQGPGQSIYGYTF TGTGCCAGCAGCCAAGGCCCGGGACAGAGTATTTATGGCTACACCTTC
- TRBJ2-7 TRBV7-8 14 - CASTIRDTSYEQYF TGTGCCAGCACCATACGGGACACCTCCTACGAGCAGTACTTC
TRBD2 TRBJ2-7 TRBV9 15 - CASSGRSGGSNEQYF TGTGCCAGCAGCGGGAGAAGCGGGGGGTCAAACGAGCAGTACTTC
- TRBJ1-4 TRBV5-1 15 - CASSLEGGTNEKLFF TGCGCCAGCAGCTTGGAGGGAGGAACTAATGAAAAACTGTTTTTT
- TRBJ1-6 TRBV7-9 16 once CASSLMGGAGNSPLHF TGTGCCAGCAGCTTAATGGGGGGGGCGGGGAATTCACCCCTCCACTTT
- TRBJ1-2 TRBV19 17 - CASSIFQSAVGVRLFTF TGTGCCAGTAGTATTTTTCAGTCGGCCGTCGGAGTCCGACTATTCACCTTC
- TRBJ2-5 TRBV15 13 - CATSRGQQETQYF TGTGCCACCAGCAGAGGACAGCAAGAGACCCAGTACTTC
- TRBJ2-2 TRBV7-2 16 - CASSFGIAENTGELFF TGTGCCAGCAGCTTCGGGATAGCGGAGAACACCGGGGAGCTGTTTTTT
- TRBJ2-5 TRBV7-8 15 - CASSPLGGRGETQYF TGTGCCAGCAGTCCCCTAGGGGGGAGGGGAGAGACCCAGTACTTC
- TRBJ1-1 TRBV7-9 15 - CASSPSGDGSTEAFF TGTGCCAGCAGCCCGTCGGGGGACGGGAGCACTGAAGCTTTCTTT
TRBD1 TRBJ2-3 TRBV6-2/TRBV6-3 16 - CASSTRDREETDTQYF TGTGCCAGCAGTACCCGCGACAGGGAAGAAACAGATACGCAGTATTTT
- TRBJ1-1 TRBV3-1/TRBV3-2 13 - CASSQVTATEAFF TGTGCCAGCAGCCAAGTTACAGCCACTGAAGCTTTCTTT
- TRBJ1-5 TRBV7-2 15 few CASSLVYGGNQPQHF TGTGCCAGCAGCTTAGTTTACGGGGGCAATCAGCCCCAGCATTTT
TRBD1 TRBJ2-7 TRBV9 14 - CASSEGGQGYEQYF TGTGCCAGCAGCGAGGGGGGACAGGGGTACGAGCAGTACTTC
TRBD1 TRBJ1-2 TRBV6-6 14 - CASRSGQGLYGYTF TGTGCCAGCAGGTCGGGACAGGGGCTTTATGGCTACACCTTC
TRBD2 TRBJ2-2 TRBV6-1 16 - CASSDPGLAFSGELFF TGTGCCAGCAGTGATCCGGGACTAGCGTTTTCCGGGGAGCTGTTTTTT
- TRBJ2-5 TRBV2 14 - CASKWTRGVETQYF TGTGCCAGCAAATGGACTAGGGGGGTAGAGACCCAGTACTTC
TRBD2 TRBJ2-1 TRBV3-1/TRBV3-2 15 - CASSRWAGGLDEQFF TGTGCCAGCAGTCGCTGGGCGGGGGGGCTCGATGAGCAGTTCTTC
- TRBJ2-5 TRBV7-3 15 - CASSLNREIGETQYF TGTGCCAGCAGCCTTAACAGGGAGATTGGAGAGACCCAGTACTTC
TRBD2 TRBJ2-1 TRBV7-2 16 - CASSLGRLAGYNEQFF TGTGCCAGCAGCTTGGGTCGACTAGCGGGGTACAATGAGCAGTTCTTC
- TRBJ1-1 TRBV5-1 12 once CASSLEGVEAFF TGCGCCAGCAGCTTGGAGGGGGTTGAAGCTTTCTTT
- TRBJ2-7 TRBV10-3 15 - CAISEGLEGPEEQYF TGTGCCATCAGTGAGGGTTTGGAGGGGCCCGAAGAGCAGTACTTC
- TRBJ2-7 TRBV4-3 13 - CASSPRARDEQYF TGCGCCAGCAGCCCCAGGGCACGGGACGAGCAGTACTTC